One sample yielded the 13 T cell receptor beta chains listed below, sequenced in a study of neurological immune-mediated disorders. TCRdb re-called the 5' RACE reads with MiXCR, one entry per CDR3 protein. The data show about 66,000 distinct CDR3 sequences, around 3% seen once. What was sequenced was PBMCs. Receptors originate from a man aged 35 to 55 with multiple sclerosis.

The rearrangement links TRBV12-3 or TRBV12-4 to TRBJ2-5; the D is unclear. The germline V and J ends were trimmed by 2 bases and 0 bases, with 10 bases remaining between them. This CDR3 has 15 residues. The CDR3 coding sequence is TGTGCCAGCAGTTTAAGGCGCCGGGACCAAGAGACCCAGTACTTC. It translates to CASSLRRRDQETQYF.

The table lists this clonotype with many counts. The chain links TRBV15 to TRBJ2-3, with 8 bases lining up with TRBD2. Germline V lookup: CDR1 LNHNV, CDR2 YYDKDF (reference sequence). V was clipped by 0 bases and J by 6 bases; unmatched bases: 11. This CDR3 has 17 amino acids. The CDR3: CATSRDPSGGGTDTQYF. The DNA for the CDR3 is TGTGCCACCAGCAGAGACCCGAGCGGGGGAGGTACCGATACGCAGTATTTT.

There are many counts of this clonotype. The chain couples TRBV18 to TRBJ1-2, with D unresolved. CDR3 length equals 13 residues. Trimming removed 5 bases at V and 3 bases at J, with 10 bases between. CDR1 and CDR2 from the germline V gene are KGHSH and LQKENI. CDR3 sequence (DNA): TGTGCCAGCTCAAAGGAGGTCGACTATGGCTACACCTTC. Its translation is CASSKEVDYGYTF.

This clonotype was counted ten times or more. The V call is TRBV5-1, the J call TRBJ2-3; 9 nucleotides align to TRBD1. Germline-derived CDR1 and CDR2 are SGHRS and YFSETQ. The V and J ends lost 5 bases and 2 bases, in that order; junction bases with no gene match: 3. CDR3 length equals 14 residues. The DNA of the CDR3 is TGCGCCAGCAGATGGGACAGGGTCACAGATACGCAGTATTTT. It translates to CASRWDRVTDTQYF. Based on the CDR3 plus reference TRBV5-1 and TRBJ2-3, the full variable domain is KAGVTQTPRYLIKTRGQQVTLSCSPISGHRSVSWYQQTPGQGLQFLFEYFSETQRNKGNFPGRFSGRQFSNSRSEMNVSTLELGDSALYLCASRWDRVTDTQYFGPGTRLTVL.

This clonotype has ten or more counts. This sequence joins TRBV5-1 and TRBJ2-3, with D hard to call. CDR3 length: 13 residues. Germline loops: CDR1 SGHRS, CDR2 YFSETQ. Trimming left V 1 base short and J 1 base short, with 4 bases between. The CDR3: CASSLKGTDTQYF. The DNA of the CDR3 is TGCGCCAGCAGCTTGAAAGGCACAGATACGCAGTATTTT.

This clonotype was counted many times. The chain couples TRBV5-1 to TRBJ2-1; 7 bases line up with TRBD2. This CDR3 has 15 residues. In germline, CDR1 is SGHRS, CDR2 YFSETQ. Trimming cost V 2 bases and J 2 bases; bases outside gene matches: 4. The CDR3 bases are TGCGCCAGCAGCTTCCAGCGGGAACCCTACAATGAGCAGTTCTTC. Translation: CASSFQREPYNEQFF.

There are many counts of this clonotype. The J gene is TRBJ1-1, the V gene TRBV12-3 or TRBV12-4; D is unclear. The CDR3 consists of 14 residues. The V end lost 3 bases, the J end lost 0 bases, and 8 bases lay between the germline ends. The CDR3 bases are TGTGCCAGCAGTTTCGGGATCATGAACACTGAAGCTTTCTTT. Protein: CASSFGIMNTEAFF.

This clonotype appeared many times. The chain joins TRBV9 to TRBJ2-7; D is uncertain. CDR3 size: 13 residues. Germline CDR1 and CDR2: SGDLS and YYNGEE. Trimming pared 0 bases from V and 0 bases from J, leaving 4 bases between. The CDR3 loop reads CASSVDHSYEQYF. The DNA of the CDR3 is TGTGCCAGCAGCGTAGATCACTCCTACGAGCAGTACTTC.

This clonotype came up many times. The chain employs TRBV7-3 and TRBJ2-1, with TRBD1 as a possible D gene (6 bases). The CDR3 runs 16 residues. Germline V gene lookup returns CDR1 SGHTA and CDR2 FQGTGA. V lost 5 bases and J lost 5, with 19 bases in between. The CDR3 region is CASSRQARRVDNEQFF. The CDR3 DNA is TGTGCCAGCAGCCGACAGGCCCGGCGGGTTGACAATGAGCAGTTCTTC.

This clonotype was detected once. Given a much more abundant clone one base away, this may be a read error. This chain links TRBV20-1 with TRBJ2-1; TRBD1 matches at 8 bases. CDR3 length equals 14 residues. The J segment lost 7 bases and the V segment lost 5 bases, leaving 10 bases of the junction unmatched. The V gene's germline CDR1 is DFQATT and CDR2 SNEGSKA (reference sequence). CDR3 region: CSAHPAGGRNEQFF. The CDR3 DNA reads TGCAGTGCTCACCCGGCAGGGGGCCGTAATGAGCAGTTCTTC.

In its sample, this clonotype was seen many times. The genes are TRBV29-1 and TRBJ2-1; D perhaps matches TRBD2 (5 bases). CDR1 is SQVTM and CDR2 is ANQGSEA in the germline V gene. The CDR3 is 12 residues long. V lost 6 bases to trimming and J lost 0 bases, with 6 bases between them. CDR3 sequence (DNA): TGCAGCGTAGGGAGCTCCTACAATGAGCAGTTCTTC. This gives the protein CSVGSSYNEQFF.

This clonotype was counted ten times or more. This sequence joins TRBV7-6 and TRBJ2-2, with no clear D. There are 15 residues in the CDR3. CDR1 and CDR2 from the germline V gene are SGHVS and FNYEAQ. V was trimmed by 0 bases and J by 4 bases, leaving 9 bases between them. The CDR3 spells CASSLAGQATGELFF. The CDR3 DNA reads TGTGCCAGCAGCTTAGCTGGGCAGGCCACCGGGGAGCTGTTTTTT.

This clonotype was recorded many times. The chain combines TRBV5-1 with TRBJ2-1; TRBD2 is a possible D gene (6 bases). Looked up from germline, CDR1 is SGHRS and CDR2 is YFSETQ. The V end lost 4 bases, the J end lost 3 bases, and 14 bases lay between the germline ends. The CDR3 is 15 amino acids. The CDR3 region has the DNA TGCGCCAGCAGCCCCGGAGTAGCGGACTACAATGAGCAGTTCTTC. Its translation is CASSPGVADYNEQFF.